What follows are 27 T cell receptor beta chains derived from one specimen sequenced in a study of T cells in Graves' hyperthyroidism and ophthalmopathy. RNA transcripts served as the template for amplifying TCR beta CDR3 regions. The TCR CDR3 first-round RT-PCR relied on the HTBI primer set. TCRdb itself ran the multiplex PCR reads through MiXCR, one entry per CDR3 protein. The sample contains about 360,000 distinct CDR3 sequences, approximately 13% of which appear only once. What was sequenced was blood. The receptors originated from a man in his thirties or forties with Graves' hyperthyroidism that later progressed to Graves' ophthalmopathy.

V and J are TRBV12-3 or TRBV12-4 and TRBJ2-1; unclear D gene. CDR3 length: 14 residues. V was trimmed by 2 bases and J by 1 base, leaving 6 bases between them. The chain's CDR3 is CASSLSVSYNEQFF. CDR3 in DNA: TGTGCCAGCAGTTTATCGGTTTCCTACAATGAGCAGTTCTTC.

This clonotype was recorded at least ten times. This rearrangement joins TRBV28 to TRBJ1-5; D is perhaps TRBD1 (5 bases). The CDR3 covers 15 residues. V lost 3 bases and J 2 bases, leaving 11 bases between the germline ends. Germline CDR1 and CDR2: MDHEN and SYDVKM. This CDR3 is CASSFWLGGNQPQHF. The DNA for the CDR3 is TGTGCCAGCAGTTTTTGGCTGGGGGGCAATCAGCCCCAGCATTTT.

The V and J genes are TRBV3-1 and TRBJ2-4; 7 bases fit TRBD1. Germline CDR1 reads LGHDT; CDR2 reads YNNKEL (reference sequence). With 2 bases clipped from V and 5 bases from J, the junction kept 3 bases outside the gene matches. The CDR3 runs to 14 residues. CDR3 residues: CASSQSGGQNIQYF. The CDR3 nucleotides read TGTGCCAGCAGCCAATCAGGGGGTCAAAACATTCAGTACTTC.

This clonotype was counted a few times. The chain has TRBV18 and TRBJ1-4; D not certain. In germline, CDR1 is KGHSH, CDR2 LQKENI. V was pared by 0 bases and J by 10 bases, with 15 bases between. The CDR3 has 15 residues. This chain's CDR3 is CASSPPSQTPGKLFF. The CDR3 bases are TGTGCCAGCTCACCACCGAGCCAAACCCCGGGAAAACTGTTTTTT.

In its sample, this clonotype was seen a few times. J is TRBJ1-1 and V is TRBV6-5, with 12 positions matching TRBD1. This CDR3 comprises 19 residues. Germline V gene data show CDR1 as MNHEY and CDR2 as SVGAGI. Trimming cost V 4 bases and J 5 bases; bases outside gene matches: 17. CDR3 nucleotide sequence: TGTGCCAGCAGTTTCCAAGGCCCCGGGACAGGGGGCGGAGGAACTGAAGCTTTCTTT. This codes for CASSFQGPGTGGGGTEAFF.

This clonotype was seen repeatedly, ten times or more. The rearrangement links TRBV5-1 to TRBJ1-1, with 7 bases that match TRBD1. Per the germline V gene, CDR1 is SGHRS and CDR2 is YFSETQ. Trimming took 4 bases from V and 6 from J; bases not matched to a gene: 9. The CDR3 covers 14 residues. The CDR3 coding sequence is TGCGCCAGCAGCCGGGAAGGGGGCGCCCCTGAAGCTTTCTTT. Translating gives CASSREGGAPEAFF.

The gene calls are TRBV18 and TRBJ2-2, with D tentatively TRBD2 (5 bases). CDR1 is KGHSH, CDR2 LQKENI, per germline. The CDR3 consists of 14 residues. Trimming removed 1 base from V and 3 bases from J, with 6 bases in between. CDR3 protein: CASSPQDYTGELFF. The CDR3 DNA follows: TGTGCCAGCTCACCACAGGACTACACCGGGGAGCTGTTTTTT.

V gene TRBV24-1 combines with J gene TRBJ2-4, with D tentatively TRBD1 (6 bases). The CDR3 sequence is 14 residues long. With 4 bases removed from V and 7 bases from J, the gap between germline ends came to 13 bases. The germline V gene has CDR1 KGHDR and CDR2 SFDVKD. This chain's CDR3 is CATSETGTRNIQYF. The CDR3 nucleotides are TGTGCCACCAGTGAAACCGGGACACGTAACATTCAGTACTTC.

This clonotype was picked up many times. This chain uses TRBV11-2 with TRBJ1-2; D not resolved. The length of the CDR3 is 13 residues. The V gene's germline CDR1 is SGHAT and CDR2 FQNNGV. V gave up 5 bases and J gave up 8 bases, with 15 bases separating them. In DNA form, the CDR3 reads TGTGCCAGCAGCCAGCTCGAGTATCGAGGCTACACCTTC. As protein: CASSQLEYRGYTF.

The chain employs TRBV6-5 and TRBJ2-5; the D is unclear. Germline assignment: CDR1 MNHEY and CDR2 SVGAGI. CDR3 size: 12 residues. V gave up 3 bases and J gave up 5 bases, with 7 bases separating them. CDR3 coding DNA: TGTGCCAGCAGTTATGGGTGGGAGACCCAGTACTTC. Protein: CASSYGWETQYF.

In the case of this clonotype: The missing conserved phenylalanine or tryptophan at the end of this CDR3 makes a read error likely. V and J are TRBV20-1 and TRBJ2-2; TRBD2 aligns across 10 bases. The germline V gene encodes CDR1 DFQATT and CDR2 SNEGSKA (reference sequence). This CDR3 comprises 14 residues. CDR3 sequence reads: CSARLAGDTEELFV. The CDR3 coding sequence is TGCAGTGCTAGACTAGCGGGGGACACCGAGGAGCTGTTTGTT.

This clonotype was recorded many times. This chain links TRBV2 with TRBJ2-5; 8 positions match TRBD2. V was clipped by 6 bases and J by 5 bases; unmatched bases: 11. CDR1 is SNHLY and CDR2 is FYNNEI in the germline V gene. CDR3 size: 15 residues. CDR3 in DNA: TGTGCCAGCAGAAACCGCGGGACTAGTGAGGAGACCCAGTACTTC. This codes for CASRNRGTSEETQYF.

This clonotype was detected many times. The rearrangement joins TRBV11-1 to TRBJ2-2, with D unclear. Germline V lookup: CDR1 SGHAT, CDR2 FQDESV (reference sequence). The CDR3 has 14 residues. The V gene lost 5 bases and the J gene lost 4 bases, with 11 bases spanning the gap. CDR3 sequence: CASSPGPPTGELFF. CDR3 coding DNA: TGTGCCAGCAGCCCCGGACCCCCCACCGGGGAGCTGTTTTTT.

This clonotype has ten or more counts. CDR3 nucleotides: TGTGCCAGCAGCTCACAGGGAGGCTATGGCTACACCTTC. This sequence encodes CASSSQGGYGYTF. The chain uses TRBV11-2 and TRBJ1-2, with a tentative D call TRBD1 (6 bases). The CDR3 is made up of 13 amino acids. Germline assignment: CDR1 SGHAT and CDR2 FQNNGV. Trimming removed 4 bases at V and 4 bases at J, with 10 bases between.

The chain uses TRBV5-5 and TRBJ2-3; D call uncertain. CDR1 SGHKS and CDR2 YYEKEE come from the germline V gene (reference sequence). Between the trimmed V and J ends, which lost 4 bases and 6 bases, there was a span of 24 bases. The CDR3 extends over 17 amino acids. This chain's CDR3 is CASSPKSGLGYDDTQYF. The CDR3 nucleotides are TGTGCCAGCAGCCCTAAAAGTGGGCTCGGATACGATGATACGCAGTATTTT.

In its sample, this clonotype was seen a few times. The V call is TRBV20-1, the J call TRBJ1-5; unclear D gene. The CDR3 consists of 12 residues. From germline, CDR1 is DFQATT and CDR2 SNEGSKA (reference sequence). Trimming cost V 2 bases and J 3 bases, with 5 bases left between them. The CDR3 protein is CSARIPNQPQHF. The DNA of the CDR3 is TGCAGTGCTAGAATACCCAATCAGCCCCAGCATTTT.

This clonotype turned up a few times. The chain carries TRBV6-2 or TRBV6-3 and TRBJ2-7; 10 bases line up with TRBD1. This CDR3 is 14 amino acids long. The ends lost 6 bases at V and 4 bases at J; junction bases unmatched: 6. Germline values: CDR1 MNHEY, CDR2 SVGEGT. The CDR3 bases are TGTGCCAGCAGGGAAGACAGGGGGCGGTACGAGCAGTACTTC. Its translation is CASREDRGRYEQYF.

This rearrangement joins TRBV24-1 to TRBJ2-5; D perhaps matches TRBD1 (5 bases). The CDR3 length is 14 residues. Germline assignment: CDR1 KGHDR and CDR2 SFDVKD. V was clipped by 4 bases and J by 5 bases, with 13 bases between them. CDR3 sequence reads: CATSETDSGETQYF. As DNA, the CDR3 is TGTGCCACCAGTGAAACCGACAGTGGGGAGACCCAGTACTTC.

This clonotype was observed at least ten times. The chain couples TRBV6-1 to TRBJ2-2, with 7 bases identical to TRBD2. The CDR3 loop spans 16 amino acids. Germline lookup yields CDR1 MNHNS and CDR2 SASEGT. Trimming at V came to 5 bases and at J to 4 bases, leaving 10 bases not matched to a gene. CDR3 sequence (DNA): TGTGCCAGCAGTCCTATAGGCCAGCGGGGCACCGGGGAGCTGTTTTTT. Amino acids: CASSPIGQRGTGELFF.

V gene TRBV19 combines with J gene TRBJ2-7; D is ambiguous. V was cut by 7 bases and J by 5 bases, with 12 bases left in between. In germline, CDR1 is LNHDA, CDR2 SQIVND (reference sequence). There are 12 residues in the CDR3. The CDR3 region is CASIPERDEQYF. The CDR3 nucleotides are TGTGCCAGTATCCCGGAGCGAGACGAGCAGTACTTC.

This clonotype was picked up many times. The chain uses TRBV2 and TRBJ2-3, with D possibly matching TRBD1 (5 bases). The germline V gene encodes CDR1 SNHLY and CDR2 FYNNEI. The CDR3 loop spans 14 amino acids. V lost 6 bases, J lost 0 bases, and 10 bases lay in between. As DNA, the CDR3 is TGTGCCAGCAGGGTGACAGCGAGCACAGATACGCAGTATTTT. This sequence encodes CASRVTASTDTQYF.

This clonotype was recorded many times. The chain employs TRBV7-9 and TRBJ1-2; a possible D gene is TRBD1 (6 bases). Trimming removed 7 bases from V and 4 bases from J, with 16 bases in between. The CDR3 is 14 amino acids. CDR1 is SEHNR, CDR2 FQNEAQ, per germline (reference sequence). The CDR3 sequence is CASTDRSTSYGYTF. The CDR3 DNA reads TGTGCCAGCACCGACAGGTCTACTTCCTATGGCTACACCTTC.

This clonotype was counted ten times or more. The chain carries TRBV29-1 and TRBJ2-4, with D maybe TRBD1 (5 bases). Trimming removed 5 bases from V and 6 bases from J, with 14 bases in between. The CDR3 extends over 13 amino acids. Germline CDR1 reads SQVTM; CDR2 reads ANQGSEA. CDR3 nucleotides: TGCAGCGTTTGGCGCGACAGCTCAAACATTCAGTACTTC. Translation: CSVWRDSSNIQYF. Full variable domain (missing parts from reference TRBV29-1 and TRBJ2-4): SAVISQKPSRDICQRGTSLTIQCQVDSQVTMMFWYRQQPGQSLTLIATANQGSEATYESGFVIDKFPISRPNLTFSTLTVSNMSPEDSSIYLCSVWRDSSNIQYFGAGTRLSVL.

This clonotype was seen repeatedly, ten times or more. The chain couples TRBV6-1 to TRBJ2-2; no firm D call. With 7 bases removed from V and 0 bases from J, the gap between germline ends came to 9 bases. Germline V gene lookup returns CDR1 MNHNS and CDR2 SASEGT. The CDR3 has 14 amino acids. Here the CDR3 reads CASTRAANTGELFF. CDR3 coding DNA: TGTGCCAGCACCCGAGCCGCGAACACCGGGGAGCTGTTTTTT.

This clonotype occurred a few times. Since a much larger clone is just one base distant, this may be a read error. The rearrangement uses TRBV28 and TRBJ1-2; D is possibly TRBD1 (6 bases). The CDR3 totals 13 residues. V lost 4 bases and J 4 bases, leaving 10 bases between the germline ends. The germline CDR1 and CDR2 sequences are MDHEN and SYDVKM. CDR3 DNA sequence: TGTGCCAGCAGTTGGACAGAAAGCTATGGCTACACCTTC. Its translation: CASSWTESYGYTF.

The chain uses TRBV7-9 and TRBJ2-2, with TRBD1 identical over 10 bases. The CDR3 totals 17 residues. The germline V gene has CDR1 SEHNR and CDR2 FQNEAQ (reference sequence). The V segment lost 4 bases and the J segment 4 bases; nucleotides outside the gene matches: 9. CDR3 amino acids: CASSSTRTGGSTGELFF. The CDR3 coding sequence is TGTGCCAGCAGCTCCACAAGGACAGGGGGAAGCACCGGGGAGCTGTTTTTT.

V gene TRBV4-1 combines with J gene TRBJ1-6; D gene unclear. The germline V and J ends were trimmed by 2 bases and 7 bases, with 9 bases remaining between them. In germline, CDR1 is MGHRA, CDR2 YSYEKL. The CDR3 covers 14 residues. CDR3 nucleotides: TGCGCCAGCAGCCAACTGATGGGGAATTCACCCCTCCACTTT. Translating gives CASSQLMGNSPLHF.